This TCR beta chain was captured in a study of control samples from healthy donors and cancer patients. The data were produced by immunoSEQ multiplex PCR, yet TCRdb's version contains in-frame clones alone and is incomplete. The repertoire holds about 170,000 clones, with around 90% as singletons. Per germline, CDR1 SGDLS and CDR2 YYNGEE. J was trimmed by 3 bases and V by 0 bases; bases with no gene match: 6. The CDR3 has 16 residues. Sequencing was carried out using blood. This clonotype was sampled from a man aged 30-40 years in good health. The chain uses TRBV9 and TRBJ1-2; 9 positions agree with TRBD1. Here the CDR3 reads CASSVGEDRGDYGYTF. The DNA for the CDR3 is TGTGCCAGCAGCGTAGGCGAGGACAGGGGTGACTATGGCTACACCTTC.